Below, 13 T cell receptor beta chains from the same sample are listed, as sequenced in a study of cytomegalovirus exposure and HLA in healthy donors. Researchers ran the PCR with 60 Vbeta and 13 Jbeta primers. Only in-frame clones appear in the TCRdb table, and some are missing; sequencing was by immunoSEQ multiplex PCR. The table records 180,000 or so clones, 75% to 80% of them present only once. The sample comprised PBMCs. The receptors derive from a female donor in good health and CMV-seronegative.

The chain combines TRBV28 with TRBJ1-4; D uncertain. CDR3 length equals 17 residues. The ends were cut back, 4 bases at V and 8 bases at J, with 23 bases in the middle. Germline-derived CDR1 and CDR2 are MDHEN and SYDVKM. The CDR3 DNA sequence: TGTGCCAGCAGTTCATTAGACTGGACGGCGGGGATCGAAAAACTGTTTTTT. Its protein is CASSSLDWTAGIEKLFF.

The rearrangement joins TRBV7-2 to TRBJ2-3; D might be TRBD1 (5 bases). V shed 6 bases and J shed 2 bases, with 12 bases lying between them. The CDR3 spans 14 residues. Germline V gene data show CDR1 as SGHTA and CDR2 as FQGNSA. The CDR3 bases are TGTGCCAGCAGATATGACAGATCCACAGATACGCAGTATTTT. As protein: CASRYDRSTDTQYF.

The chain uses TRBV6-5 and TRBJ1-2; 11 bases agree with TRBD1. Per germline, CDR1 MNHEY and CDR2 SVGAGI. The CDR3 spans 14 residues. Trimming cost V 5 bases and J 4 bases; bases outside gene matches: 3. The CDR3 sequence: CASSTGQGAYGYTF. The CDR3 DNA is TGTGCCAGCAGTACCGGACAGGGGGCCTATGGCTACACCTTC.

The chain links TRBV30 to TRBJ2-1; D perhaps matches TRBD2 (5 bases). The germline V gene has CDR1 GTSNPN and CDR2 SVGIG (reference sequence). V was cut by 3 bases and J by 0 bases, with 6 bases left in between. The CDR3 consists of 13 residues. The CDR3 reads CAWSGVSYNEQFF. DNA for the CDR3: TGTGCCTGGAGCGGGGTCTCCTACAATGAGCAGTTCTTC.

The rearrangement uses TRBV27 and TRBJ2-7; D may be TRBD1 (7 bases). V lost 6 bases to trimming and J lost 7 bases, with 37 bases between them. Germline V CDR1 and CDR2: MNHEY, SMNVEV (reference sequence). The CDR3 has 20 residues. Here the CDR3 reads CASRGPAYDTSGGPSGEQYF. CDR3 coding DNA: TGTGCCAGCAGAGGTCCAGCGTATGACACGTCAGGGGGTCCAAGCGGGGAGCAGTACTTC.

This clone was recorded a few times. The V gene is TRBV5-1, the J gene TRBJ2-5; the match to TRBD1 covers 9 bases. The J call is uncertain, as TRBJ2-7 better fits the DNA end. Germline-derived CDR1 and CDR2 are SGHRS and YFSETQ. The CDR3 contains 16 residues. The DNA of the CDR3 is TGCGCCAGCAGCTTCTTAGCCCGGACAGGGGAGGACGAGCAGTACTTC. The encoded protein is CASSFLARTGEDEQYF.

Written as DNA, the CDR3 is TGTGCCAGCAGTTACCGGAGCTCCTACAATGAGCAGTTCTTC. Protein: CASSYRSSYNEQFF. The chain has TRBV6-5 and TRBJ2-1; D uncertain. The CDR3 is 14 residues long. V was cut by 2 bases and J by 0 bases, with 5 bases left in between. Germline V CDR1 and CDR2: MNHEY, SVGAGI.

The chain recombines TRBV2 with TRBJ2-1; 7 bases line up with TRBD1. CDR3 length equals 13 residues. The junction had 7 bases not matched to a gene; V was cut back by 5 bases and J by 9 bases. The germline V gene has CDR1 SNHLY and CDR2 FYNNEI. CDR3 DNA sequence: TGTGCCAGCAGTCAAGACAGGGCGGGTGAGCAGTTCTTC. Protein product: CASSQDRAGEQFF. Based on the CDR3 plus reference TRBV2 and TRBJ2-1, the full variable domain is EPEVTQTPSHQVTQMGQEVILRCVPISNHLYFYWYRQILGQKVEFLVSFYNNEISEKSEIFDDQFSVERPDGSNFTLKIRSTKLEDSAMYFCASSQDRAGEQFFGPGTRLTVL.

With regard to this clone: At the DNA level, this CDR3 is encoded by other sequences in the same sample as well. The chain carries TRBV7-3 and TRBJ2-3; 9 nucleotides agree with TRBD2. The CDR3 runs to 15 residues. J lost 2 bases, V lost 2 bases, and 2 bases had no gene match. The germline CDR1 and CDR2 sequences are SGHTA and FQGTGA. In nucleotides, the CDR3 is TGTGCCAGCAGCTTAGCGGGAGGGCCCACAGATACGCAGTATTTT. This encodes CASSLAGGPTDTQYF.

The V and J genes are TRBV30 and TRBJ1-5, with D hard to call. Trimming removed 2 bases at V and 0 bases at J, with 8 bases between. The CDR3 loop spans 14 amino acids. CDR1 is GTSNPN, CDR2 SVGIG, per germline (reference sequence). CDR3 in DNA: TGTGCCTGGAGTTCAGGCCCTAGCAATCAGCCCCAGCATTTT. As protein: CAWSSGPSNQPQHF. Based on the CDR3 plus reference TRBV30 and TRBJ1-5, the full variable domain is SQTIHQWPATLVQPVGSPLSLECTVEGTSNPNLYWYRQAAGRGLQLLFYSVGIGQISSEVPQNLSASRPQDRQFILSSKKLLLSDSGFYLCAWSSGPSNQPQHFGDGTRLSIL.

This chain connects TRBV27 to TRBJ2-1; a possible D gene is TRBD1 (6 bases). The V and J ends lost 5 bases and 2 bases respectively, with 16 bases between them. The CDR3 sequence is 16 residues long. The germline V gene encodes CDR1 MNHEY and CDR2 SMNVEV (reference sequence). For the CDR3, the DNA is TGTGCCAGCAGTCCCTCGACAGGAAACACCTACAATGAGCAGTTCTTC. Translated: CASSPSTGNTYNEQFF.

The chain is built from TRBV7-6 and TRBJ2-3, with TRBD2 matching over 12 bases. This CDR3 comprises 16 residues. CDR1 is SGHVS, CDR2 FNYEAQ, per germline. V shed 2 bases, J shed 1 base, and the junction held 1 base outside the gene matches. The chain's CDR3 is CASSLLAGGGTDTQYF. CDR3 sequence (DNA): TGTGCCAGCAGCTTACTAGCGGGAGGGGGCACAGATACGCAGTATTTT.

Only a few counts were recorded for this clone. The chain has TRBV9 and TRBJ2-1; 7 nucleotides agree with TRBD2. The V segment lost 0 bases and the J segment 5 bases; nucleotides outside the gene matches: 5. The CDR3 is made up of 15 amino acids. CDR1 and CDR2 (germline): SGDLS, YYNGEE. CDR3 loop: CASSVEGGSHNEQFF. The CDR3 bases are TGTGCCAGCAGCGTAGAGGGAGGGTCCCACAATGAGCAGTTCTTC.